Sequencing of this TCR delta chain was carried out in a study of Vδ1+ human thymocytes. RNA was extracted from the cells and then reverse transcribed. The CDR3 regions were amplified by multiplex PCR from V-gene primers to a constant-region primer. TCRdb redid clone calling on the multiplex PCR reads using CATT. The table includes 20,000 to 25,000 delta-chain clones, approximately 30% detected once. Study-wide results and limits: Thymic TRG and TRD repertoires appeared highly polyclonal, with Gaussian CDR3 length distributions.

Of note for this clone: What it recognizes is unknown.

The CDR3 extends over 13 amino acids. From germline, CDR1 is GEAIGNYY and CDR2 EKD. Trimming left V 8 bases short and J 7 bases short, with 19 bases between. The V call is TRDV2, the J call TRDJ1, with unresolved D. Sequenced input: Vdelta1+ gamma-delta thymocytes from the thymus. Documented subset: FACS-sorted CD3+ TCRalphabeta- TCRVdelta1+ TCRVdelta2- thymocytes. This TCR came from a boy younger than two who had congenital heart surgery. The CDR3 DNA reads as TGTGCCTTTGCAATGGCCTCCACTCTTAAACTCATCTTT. Translation gives CAFAMASTLKLIF.